The 22 T cell receptor beta chains given below trace back to one sample, sequenced in a study of blood T cell repertoires in COVID-19. Assay: immunoSEQ multiplex PCR; the TCRdb copy retains only in-frame clones and omits some. The sample holds roughly 250,000 clones, roughly 90% seen once. The sequenced sample consisted of peripheral blood. These receptors were collected from a man between 25 and 39 years old with acute or convalescent COVID-19.

This chain joins TRBV19 and TRBJ2-7, with TRBD1 matching 7 bases. The germline gives CDR1 LNHDA, CDR2 SQIVND (reference sequence). The CDR3 length is 17 residues. The V and J ends lost 5 bases and 2 bases, in that order; junction bases with no gene match: 15. Here the CDR3 DNA reads TGTGCCAGTAGTCCTCTAACATTGAGGACAGGAGCCTACGAGCAGTACTTC. Translation: CASSPLTLRTGAYEQYF.

The chain recombines TRBV9 with TRBJ2-1; D is perhaps TRBD2 (6 bases). CDR1 and CDR2 (germline): SGDLS, YYNGEE. This CDR3 spans 14 amino acids. The V gene lost 3 bases and the J gene lost 6 bases, with 13 bases spanning the gap. CDR3 sequence: CASSAPGLSNEQFF. CDR3 coding DNA: TGTGCCAGCAGCGCTCCGGGACTTTCCAATGAGCAGTTCTTC.

The chain links TRBV1 to TRBJ1-5; TRBD1 is the table's D call, not checked against the DNA. TRBV1 is labeled a pseudogene. CDR3 length: 17 residues. CDR3 coding DNA: TGCACCAGCAGCCATCGGAGATGGGGGCGCTTGTATCAGCCCCAGCATTTT. Its protein is CTSSHRRWGRLYQPQHF.

As regards this clone: Other DNA sequences of this sample code for an identical CDR3. This chain uses TRBV6-5 with TRBJ1-2; 8 bases agree with TRBD1. The CDR3 length is 13 residues. In germline, CDR1 is MNHEY, CDR2 SVGAGI. The V gene end was trimmed by 11 bases and the J gene end by 2 bases; junction bases not matched to a gene: 7. CDR3 in amino acids: CAGGQGRNYGYTF. For the CDR3, the DNA is TGTGCCGGCGGACAGGGCCGAAACTATGGCTACACCTTC.

This clone was counted only a few times. The V gene is TRBV18, the J gene TRBJ2-5, with 9 bases matching TRBD2. The germline gives CDR1 KGHSH, CDR2 LQKENI. The V gene end was trimmed by 2 bases and the J gene end by 2 bases; junction bases not matched to a gene: 9. The CDR3 length is 17 residues. The CDR3 DNA is TGTGCCAGCTCACCATCGAGGGGTAGCGGGGGACAAGAGACCCAGTACTTC. Translation gives CASSPSRGSGGQETQYF.

The gene calls are TRBV7-9 and TRBJ2-3; D not resolved. CDR1 is SEHNR, CDR2 FQNEAQ, per germline (reference sequence). The CDR3 covers 12 residues. V gave up 7 bases and J gave up 2 bases, with 7 bases separating them. The CDR3 DNA reads TGTGCCAGCACCACTATCACAGATACGCAGTATTTT. The encoded protein is CASTTITDTQYF.

This chain joins TRBV9 and TRBJ2-1; unclear D gene. Germline CDR1 and CDR2: SGDLS and YYNGEE. V was clipped by 0 bases and J by 7 bases, with 11 bases between them. The CDR3 runs to 14 residues. The CDR3 coding sequence is TGTGCCAGCAGCGTAGCGGGTTCGAGTAATGAGCAGTTCTTC. It is translated as CASSVAGSSNEQFF.

This clone is a singleton in its sample. This chain links TRBV27 with TRBJ1-2; TRBD1 aligns across 11 bases. Germline lookup yields CDR1 MNHEY and CDR2 SMNVEV (reference sequence). The CDR3 totals 14 residues. V trimming: 5 bases; J trimming: 9 bases; junction bases outside the gene matches: 8. The CDR3 region is CASSPIGTGGSYTF. As DNA, the CDR3 is TGTGCCAGCAGTCCTATCGGGACAGGGGGGAGCTACACCTTC.

This chain links TRBV6-6 with TRBJ1-2; the D is unclear. The CDR3 is made up of 13 amino acids. V gave up 6 bases and J gave up 0 bases, with 8 bases separating them. Germline CDR1 is MNHNY and CDR2 is SVGAGI (reference sequence). DNA of the CDR3: TGTGCCAGCAGGGTCCTAGCTAACTATGGCTACACCTTC. It specifies CASRVLANYGYTF.

The chain employs TRBV28 and TRBJ2-7, with TRBD1 matching over 7 bases. CDR1 is MDHEN, CDR2 SYDVKM, per germline. CDR3 length equals 15 residues. V lost 5 bases and J lost 4; bases outside the gene matches: 11. CDR3 in amino acids: CASSRPGQASYEQYF. CDR3 nucleotide sequence: TGTGCCAGCAGTCGTCCCGGACAGGCCTCTTACGAGCAGTACTTC.

The gene calls are TRBV28 and TRBJ2-7; 7 bases line up with TRBD2. There are 14 residues in the CDR3. Germline CDR1 and CDR2: MDHEN and SYDVKM. The V gene end was trimmed by 10 bases and the J gene end by 2 bases; junction bases not matched to a gene: 11. CDR3 coding DNA: TGTGCCATCTCTGGCGGAGGGAGGGCCTACGAGCAGTACTTC. It translates to CAISGGGRAYEQYF.

This sequence joins TRBV10-2 and TRBJ1-4; a weak D match, TRBD1 (5 bases). The germline CDR1 and CDR2 sequences are WSHSY and SAAADI. The CDR3 totals 17 residues. The V gene lost 2 bases and the J gene lost 3 bases, with 16 bases spanning the gap. The CDR3 region is CASSEKGAMTANEKLFF. CDR3 in DNA: TGCGCCAGCAGTGAGAAGGGTGCTATGACAGCTAATGAAAAACTGTTTTTT.

The rearrangement links TRBV11-3 to TRBJ2-3; a possible D gene is TRBD2 (5 bases). Germline CDR1 SGHNT, CDR2 YENEEA. The V end was cut by 5 bases, the J end by 2 bases, with 8 bases between. The CDR3 sequence is 13 residues long. The DNA of the CDR3 is TGTGCCAGCAGCCGGGGATACACAGATACGCAGTATTTT. Protein product: CASSRGYTDTQYF.

The J gene is TRBJ1-5, the V gene TRBV29-1; TRBD1 might be the D (6 bases). Germline CDR1 and CDR2: SQVTM and ANQGSEA. V shed 3 bases and J shed 4 bases, with 10 bases lying between them. The CDR3 is made up of 13 amino acids. CDR3 sequence reads: CSVDEGGNQPQHF. The CDR3, as DNA: TGCAGCGTTGACGAGGGGGGGAATCAGCCCCAGCATTTT.

This chain uses TRBV11-3 with TRBJ1-4; 8 bases align to TRBD1. The CDR3 totals 14 residues. V trimming: 5 bases; J trimming: 9 bases; junction bases outside the gene matches: 8. CDR1 and CDR2 (germline): SGHNT, YENEEA. The CDR3 region is CASSLSGTGQKLFF. The CDR3 DNA reads TGTGCCAGCAGCCTATCCGGGACAGGCCAAAAACTGTTTTTT.

The chain carries TRBV7-2 and TRBJ1-2; 9 positions match TRBD1. Germline V gene data show CDR1 as SGHTA and CDR2 as FQGNSA. V shed 5 bases and J 8 bases; nucleotides not matched to a gene: 9. The CDR3 contains 14 residues. CDR3 in DNA: TGTGCCAGCAGCGCACCGGGACAGGGCAGAGGCTACACCTTC. Translation gives CASSAPGQGRGYTF. The entire variable domain, with the rest obtained from reference TRBV7-2 and TRBJ1-2, is as follows: GAGVSQSPSNKVTEKGKDVELRCDPISGHTALYWYRQSLGQGLEFLIYFQGNSAPDKSGLPSDRFSAERTGGSVSTLTIQRTQQEDSAVYLCASSAPGQGRGYTFGSGTRLTVV.

This chain links TRBV7-2 with TRBJ2-7, with TRBD2 identical over 7 bases. Per germline, CDR1 SGHTA and CDR2 FQGNSA. The CDR3 totals 15 residues. V was clipped by 5 bases and J by 4 bases; unmatched bases: 11. DNA for the CDR3: TGTGCCAGCAGCCCCCACCCGGGAGGACTTTACGAGCAGTACTTC. This sequence encodes CASSPHPGGLYEQYF.

The chain is built from TRBV18 and TRBJ1-6, with D tentatively TRBD1 (5 bases). This CDR3 region has 16 residues. Germline V gene lookup returns CDR1 KGHSH and CDR2 LQKENI. V was pared by 0 bases and J by 3 bases, with 9 bases between. The CDR3 loop is CASSPPGQNYNSPLHF. CDR3 nucleotide sequence: TGTGCCAGCTCACCACCGGGGCAAAACTATAATTCACCCCTCCACTTT.

This clone showed up just once. The chain employs TRBV2 and TRBJ1-2; 8 bases agree with TRBD1. Trimming cost V 3 bases and J 2 bases; bases outside gene matches: 8. Germline V gives CDR1 SNHLY, CDR2 FYNNEI. The CDR3 spans 16 residues. DNA for the CDR3: TGTGCCAGCAGTGACAGGGGGCGAGCGATAAACTATGGCTACACCTTC. Translating gives CASSDRGRAINYGYTF. The full variable domain, rest sourced from reference TRBV2 and TRBJ1-2, is EPEVTQTPSHQVTQMGQEVILRCVPISNHLYFYWYRQILGQKVEFLVSFYNNEISEKSEIFDDQFSVERPDGSNFTLKIRSTKLEDSAMYFCASSDRGRAINYGYTFGSGTRLTVV.

The chain combines TRBV3-1 (or the pseudogene TRBV3-2) with TRBJ2-5; D perhaps matches TRBD1 (5 bases). CDR3 size: 13 residues. V lost 4 bases and J 6 bases, leaving 12 bases between the germline ends. Germline V gene sequence: CDR1 LGHDT, CDR2 YNNKEL (reference sequence). Written as DNA, the CDR3 is TGTGCCAGCAGCCGTAGGTCAGGGAAGACCCAGTACTTC. Encoded protein: CASSRRSGKTQYF.

This clone was recorded once. This chain links TRBV2 with TRBJ1-1; 7 bases align to TRBD1. The CDR3 length is 16 residues. Trimming took 7 bases from V and 0 from J; bases not matched to a gene: 11. Per germline, CDR1 SNHLY and CDR2 FYNNEI. The CDR3 sequence is CASIRDSQYMNTEAFF. The CDR3, as DNA: TGTGCCAGCATACGGGACAGTCAATACATGAACACTGAAGCTTTCTTT.

This chain links TRBV6-1 with TRBJ1-2; D gene ambiguous. CDR3 length: 15 amino acids. From germline, CDR1 is MNHNS and CDR2 SASEGT. V lost 2 bases and J lost 8, with 18 bases in between. CDR3 coding DNA: TGTGCCAGCAGTGAACTTGGCGGTAGAGTTGCAGGCTACACCTTC. Translating gives CASSELGGRVAGYTF.